The 14 T cell receptor beta chains in this list originate from one sample, sequenced in a study of blood T cell repertoires in COVID-19. Sequencing used immunoSEQ multiplex PCR; TCRdb keeps in-frame clones, though not all of them. This sample has just under 350,000 clones, with about 87% found just once. Material for sequencing was peripheral blood. The receptors here all came from a woman in her forties or fifties with COVID-19, enrolled during active disease.

V gene TRBV7-8 combines with J gene TRBJ1-4, with 7 bases aligning to TRBD1. Per germline, CDR1 SGHVS and CDR2 FQNEAQ. This CDR3 comprises 14 residues. Trimming cost V 3 bases and J 7 bases; bases outside gene matches: 5. This CDR3 reads CASSLTGFIEKLFF. The CDR3, as DNA: TGTGCCAGCAGCTTGACAGGGTTTATTGAAAAACTGTTTTTT.

The CDR3 sequence is CASSDGIADTQYF. CDR3 DNA: TGTGCCAGCAGTGATGGCATTGCAGATACGCAGTATTTT. The rearrangement links TRBV2 to TRBJ2-3; no clear D. Per the germline V gene, CDR1 is SNHLY and CDR2 is FYNNEI. The V gene lost 3 bases and the J gene lost 4 bases, with 8 bases spanning the gap. This CDR3 is 13 amino acids long. Filled out from reference TRBV2 and TRBJ2-3, the complete variable domain reads EPEVTQTPSHQVTQMGQEVILRCVPISNHLYFYWYRQILGQKVEFLVSFYNNEISEKSEIFDDQFSVERPDGSNFTLKIRSTKLEDSAMYFCASSDGIADTQYFGPGTRLTVL.

V usage is TRBV10-3 and J usage is TRBJ2-7, with 15 positions matching TRBD2. The CDR3 length is 16 residues. J gave up 1 base and V 8 bases, and 6 bases lay outside the gene matches. In germline, CDR1 is ENHRY, CDR2 SYGVKD. The CDR3 DNA reads as TGTGCCATCCGGACTAGCGGGAGGGCCGATTCCTACGAGCAGTACTTC. This translates into CAIRTSGRADSYEQYF.

The V call is TRBV21-1, the J call TRBJ1-4; TRBD1 reflects the table's D call only, with no check against the DNA. TRBV21-1 is marked as a pseudogene. This CDR3 has 17 amino acids. CDR3 DNA sequence: TGTGCCAGCAGCAAAGGGCCCGGCCAGGCAACTAATGAAAAACTGTTTTTT. Encoded protein: CASSKGPGQATNEKLFF.

The chain has TRBV5-6 and TRBJ2-5; possible D gene TRBD1, 5 bases. Trimming took 3 bases from V and 1 from J, leaving 10 bases between them. Germline CDR1 is SGHDT and CDR2 is YYEEEE. CDR3 size: 14 residues. The CDR3 region has the DNA TGTGCCAGCAGCTGGGGCAGGAGCCAAGAGACCCAGTACTTC. Translated: CASSWGRSQETQYF.

The rearrangement joins TRBV24-1 to TRBJ2-1; 10 nucleotides line up with TRBD2. The V and J ends lost 7 bases and 4 bases, in that order; junction bases with no gene match: 9. Germline-derived CDR1 and CDR2 are KGHDR and SFDVKD. This CDR3 spans 16 amino acids. For the CDR3, the DNA is TGTGCCACCAGGAAAGGAGCGGGAGGGCTATACAATGAGCAGTTCTTC. Its protein product is CATRKGAGGLYNEQFF.

The CDR3 loop is CASSSAGYSYEQYF. CDR3 sequence (DNA): TGCGCCAGCAGCTCCGCGGGCTATTCCTACGAGCAGTACTTC. J is TRBJ2-7 and V is TRBV5-1; D is possibly TRBD2 (5 bases). Trimming left V 3 bases short and J 1 base short, with 11 bases between. The CDR3 runs to 14 residues. Germline values: CDR1 SGHRS, CDR2 YFSETQ.

The chain carries TRBV11-2 and TRBJ2-1; TRBD2 matches at 8 bases. CDR1 SGHAT and CDR2 FQNNGV come from the germline V gene. There are 15 residues in the CDR3. V shed 5 bases and J 9 bases; nucleotides not matched to a gene: 12. The CDR3 spells CASSITGTRSSEQFF. As DNA, the CDR3 is TGTGCCAGCAGCATCACCGGGACTAGGTCTTCTGAGCAGTTCTTC.

The chain joins TRBV7-2 to TRBJ2-1, with 9 positions matching TRBD1. CDR1 and CDR2 (germline): SGHTA, FQGNSA. There are 16 residues in the CDR3. V dropped 1 base and J dropped 2; count of bases not matched to a gene: 3. The CDR3 nucleotides are TGTGCCAGCAGCTTAGGGACAGGGGTAGCCTACAATGAGCAGTTCTTC. It translates to CASSLGTGVAYNEQFF.

The sample holds one count of this clone. This chain's CDR3 is CASSLGPAGPYGYTF. The CDR3, as DNA: TGTGCCAGCAGCTTAGGCCCCGCAGGTCCCTATGGCTACACCTTC. The chain employs TRBV7-2 and TRBJ1-2; no firm D call. The germline V and J ends were trimmed by 1 base and 4 bases, with 13 bases remaining between them. From germline, CDR1 is SGHTA and CDR2 FQGNSA. The CDR3 has 15 residues. Supplemented by reference TRBV7-2 and TRBJ1-2, the full variable domain reads GAGVSQSPSNKVTEKGKDVELRCDPISGHTALYWYRQSLGQGLEFLIYFQGNSAPDKSGLPSDRFSAERTGGSVSTLTIQRTQQEDSAVYLCASSLGPAGPYGYTFGSGTRLTVV.

This rearrangement joins TRBV5-1 to TRBJ2-7; perhaps TRBD2 as D (5 bases). Trimming removed 1 base from V and 4 bases from J, with 12 bases in between. Germline V CDR1 and CDR2: SGHRS, YFSETQ. The CDR3 length is 14 residues. The chain's CDR3 is CASSLWLEGYEQYF. For the CDR3, the DNA is TGCGCCAGCAGCTTGTGGCTTGAGGGTTACGAGCAGTACTTC. Complete variable domain (other parts from reference TRBV5-1 and TRBJ2-7): KAGVTQTPRYLIKTRGQQVTLSCSPISGHRSVSWYQQTPGQGLQFLFEYFSETQRNKGNFPGRFSGRQFSNSRSEMNVSTLELGDSALYLCASSLWLEGYEQYFGPGTRLTVT.

This chain uses TRBV27 with TRBJ1-5, with 9 positions matching TRBD1. Trimming took 3 bases from V and 6 from J; bases not matched to a gene: 3. In germline, CDR1 is MNHEY, CDR2 SMNVEV (reference sequence). The CDR3 has 14 residues. The CDR3 coding sequence is TGTGCCAGCAGTTTGGGACAGGGCGGTCAGCCCCAGCATTTT. It is translated as CASSLGQGGQPQHF.

The rearrangement links TRBV7-9 to TRBJ2-5; 13 nucleotides align to TRBD2. The V segment lost 4 bases and the J segment 3 bases; nucleotides outside the gene matches: 2. This CDR3 contains 15 residues. From germline, CDR1 is SEHNR and CDR2 FQNEAQ (reference sequence). The CDR3 sequence: CASSSGTSGKETQYF. The CDR3 DNA reads as TGTGCCAGCAGCTCGGGGACTAGCGGGAAAGAGACCCAGTACTTC. Drawing the rest from reference TRBV7-9 and TRBJ2-5, the complete variable domain is DTGVSQNPRHKITKRGQNVTFRCDPISEHNRLYWYRQTLGQGPEFLTYFQNEAQLEKSRLLSDRFSAERPKGSFSTLEIQRTEQGDSAMYLCASSSGTSGKETQYFGPGTRLLVL.

The genes are TRBV5-1 and TRBJ2-1; 8 nucleotides align to TRBD1. Per germline, CDR1 SGHRS and CDR2 YFSETQ. CDR3 length equals 15 residues. V trimming: 0 bases; J trimming: 8 bases; junction bases outside the gene matches: 7. CDR3: CASSLVPGGGYEQFF. DNA for the CDR3: TGCGCCAGCAGCTTGGTCCCAGGGGGCGGGTATGAGCAGTTCTTC.